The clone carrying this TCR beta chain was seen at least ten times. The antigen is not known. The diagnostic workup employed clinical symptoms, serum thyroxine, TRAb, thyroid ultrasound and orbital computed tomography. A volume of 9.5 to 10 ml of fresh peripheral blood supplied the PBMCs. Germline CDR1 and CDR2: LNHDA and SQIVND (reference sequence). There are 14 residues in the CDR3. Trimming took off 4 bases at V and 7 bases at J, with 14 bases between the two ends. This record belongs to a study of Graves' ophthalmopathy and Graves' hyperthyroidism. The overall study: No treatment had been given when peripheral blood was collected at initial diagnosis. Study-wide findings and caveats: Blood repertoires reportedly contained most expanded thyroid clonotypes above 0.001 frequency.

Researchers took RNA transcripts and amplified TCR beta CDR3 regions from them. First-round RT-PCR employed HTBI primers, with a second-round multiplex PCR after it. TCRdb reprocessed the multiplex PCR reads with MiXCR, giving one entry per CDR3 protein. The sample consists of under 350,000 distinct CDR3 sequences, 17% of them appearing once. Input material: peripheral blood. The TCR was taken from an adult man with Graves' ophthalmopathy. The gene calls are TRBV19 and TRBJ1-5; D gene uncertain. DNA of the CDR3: TGTGCCAGTAGTAGAGGCGGGGTGGACCAGCCCCAGCATTTT. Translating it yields CASSRGGVDQPQHF. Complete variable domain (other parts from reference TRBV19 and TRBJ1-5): DGGITQSPKYLFRKEGQNVTLSCEQNLNHDAMYWYRQDPGQGLRLIYYSQIVNDFQKGDIAEGYSVSREKKESFPLTVTSAQKNPTAFYLCASSRGGVDQPQHFGDGTRLSIL.